These T cell receptor beta chains were read from a single sample in a study of cytomegalovirus exposure and HLA in healthy donors. The data were produced by immunoSEQ multiplex PCR, yet TCRdb's version contains in-frame clones alone and is incomplete. This table has 110,000 to 150,000 clones, around 80% appearing once. Material for sequencing was PBMCs. The source is a man aged 40-55 years in good health and CMV-seronegative. The CDR3 runs from the conserved cysteine through the conserved F or W. The order of the fields is V gene, D gene, J gene, clone size, CDR3 DNA, CDR3 protein. D genes are given only for firm matches. Expanded clones get a size class; other rows say once, few or many, or leave the size out.

>TRBV9|NA|TRBJ2-7|NA
TGTGCCAGCAGCCAGCGACAGGACTCCTACGAGCGGTACTTC
CASSQRQDSYERYF
>TRBV4-3|TRBD2|TRBJ2-2|NA
TGCGCCAGCAGCCAAGATCAGGCGGGGGGTCCGAACACCGGGGAGCTGTTTTTT
CASSQDQAGGPNTGELFF
>TRBV27|TRBD2|TRBJ2-7|NA
TGTGCCAGCAGTCCACCCGGGGGGGAGCAGTACTTC
CASSPPGGEQYF
>TRBV4-3|TRBD1|TRBJ1-2|few
TGCGCCAGCAGCCAAGACCGGGACAGGGGGTATGGCTACACCTTC
CASSQDRDRGYGYTF
>TRBV4-1|TRBD1|TRBJ2-7|NA
TGCGCCAGCAGCCAAGATGTTATGGGACAGGTAACCTACGAGCAGTACTTC
CASSQDVMGQVTYEQYF
>TRBV5-4|NA|TRBJ2-7|NA
TGTGCCAGCAGCCCACAGGGATCCTACGAGCAGTACTTC
CASSPQGSYEQYF
>TRBV4-1|NA|TRBJ2-2|NA
TGCGCCAGCAGCCAGACATTATTGAGCACCGGGGAGCTGTTTTTT
CASSQTLLSTGELFF
>TRBV28|TRBD2|TRBJ2-1|NA
TGTGCCAGCAGTTTTCGCGGCGGGGGGACGATCAGGTACAATGAGCAGTTCTTC
CASSFRGGGTIRYNEQFF
>TRBV27|TRBD1|TRBJ1-1|NA
TGTGCCAGCGGTTTATTGGGACAGGGGTACACTGAAGCTTTCTTT
CASGLLGQGYTEAFF
>TRBV11-2|TRBD1|TRBJ1-2|NA
TGTGCCAGCAGCTTAGACTTCGGGACAGGTCGAAACTATGGCTACACCTTC
CASSLDFGTGRNYGYTF
>TRBV7-2|NA|TRBJ1-1|NA
TGTGCCAGCAGCTTGTCATTAGGTCCGAGCGGGGCGCGTACTGAAGCTTTCTTT
CASSLSLGPSGARTEAFF
>TRBV14|NA|TRBJ2-5|once
TGTGCCAGCAGCCAAGATCTGGAAGAGGTCCAAGAGACCCAGTACTTC
CASSQDLEEVQETQYF
>TRBV19|TRBD1|TRBJ2-6|NA
TGTGCCTCAAGGCAGGGGGCCATTACTCTGGGGGCCAACGTCCTGACTTTC
CASRQGAITLGANVLTF
>TRBV5-1|NA|TRBJ1-2|NA
TGCGCCAGCAGCCCCGGGGGAGGGGAGGATGGCTACACCTTC
CASSPGGGEDGYTF
>TRBV15|TRBD1|TRBJ2-5|NA
TGTGCCACCAGCAGAACCCCAACAGGGGTACAAGAGACCCAGTACTTC
CATSRTPTGVQETQYF
>TRBV7-2|TRBD2|TRBJ2-5|NA
TGTGCCAGCAGCTTAGCTTCCGGGGGGTACTCTCAAGAGACCCAGTACTTC
CASSLASGGYSQETQYF